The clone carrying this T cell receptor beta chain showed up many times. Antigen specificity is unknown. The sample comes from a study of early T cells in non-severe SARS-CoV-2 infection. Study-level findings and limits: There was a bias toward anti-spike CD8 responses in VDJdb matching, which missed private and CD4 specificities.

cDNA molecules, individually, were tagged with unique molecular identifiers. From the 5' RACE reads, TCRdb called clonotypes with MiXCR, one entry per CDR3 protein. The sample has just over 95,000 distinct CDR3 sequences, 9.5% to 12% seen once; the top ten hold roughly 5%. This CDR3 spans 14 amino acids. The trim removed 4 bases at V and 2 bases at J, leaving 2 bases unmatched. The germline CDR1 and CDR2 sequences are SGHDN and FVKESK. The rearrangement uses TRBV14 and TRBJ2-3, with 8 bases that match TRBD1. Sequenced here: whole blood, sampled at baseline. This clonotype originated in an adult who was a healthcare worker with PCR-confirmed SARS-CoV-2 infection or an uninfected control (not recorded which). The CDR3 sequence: CASSPGQVTDTQYF. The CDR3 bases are TGTGCCAGCAGCCCGGGACAGGTCACAGATACGCAGTATTTT.